Below, 30 T cell receptor beta chains from the same sample are listed, as sequenced in a study of blood T cell repertoires in COVID-19. The method was immunoSEQ multiplex PCR; TCRdb's version includes in-frame clones alone and lacks a portion of them. This table holds over 200,000 clones, roughly 88% found once. The sample taken for sequencing was peripheral blood. The receptors here all came from a man aged 35 to 55 with acute or convalescent COVID-19.

The chain employs TRBV29-1 and TRBJ1-5; D possibly corresponds to TRBD1 (5 bases). V was trimmed by 5 bases and J by 6 bases, leaving 14 bases between them. The length of the CDR3 is 13 residues. The germline V gene has CDR1 SQVTM and CDR2 ANQGSEA. The DNA for the CDR3 is TGCAGCGTTTCATCCGGGGGGACTCAGCCCCAGCATTTT. Translating gives CSVSSGGTQPQHF. Drawing the rest from reference TRBV29-1 and TRBJ1-5, the complete variable domain is SAVISQKPSRDICQRGTSLTIQCQVDSQVTMMFWYRQQPGQSLTLIATANQGSEATYESGFVIDKFPISRPNLTFSTLTVSNMSPEDSSIYLCSVSSGGTQPQHFGDGTRLSIL.

This clone was found a few times. V and J are TRBV5-8 and TRBJ1-1; maybe TRBD1 (6 bases). Germline V gene data show CDR1 as SGHTS and CDR2 as YDEGEE. This CDR3 is built from 13 residues. V was shortened by 4 bases and J by 10 bases, with 17 bases between the two germline ends. The DNA of the CDR3 is TGTGCCAGCAGCCACAGAGGGGGGGAAGGAGCTTTCTTT. This encodes CASSHRGGEGAFF.

CDR3 in amino acids: CASRWTDSYEQYF. CDR3 sequence (DNA): TGCGCCAGCAGATGGACAGACTCCTACGAGCAGTACTTC. This rearrangement joins TRBV5-1 to TRBJ2-7; D possibly corresponds to TRBD1 (6 bases). Between the trimmed V and J ends, which lost 5 bases and 0 bases, there was a span of 9 bases. CDR3 length equals 13 residues. CDR1 and CDR2 (germline): SGHRS, YFSETQ.

The chain is built from TRBV28 and TRBJ1-4, with 8 bases that match TRBD1. The CDR3 sequence is 16 residues long. Germline CDR1 reads MDHEN; CDR2 reads SYDVKM. V lost 4 bases to trimming and J lost 8 bases; unmatched junction nucleotides: 12. The CDR3 DNA reads TGTGCCAGCAGTTCTGAAGACAGGGGATATGGGGAAAAACTGTTTTTT. Its translation: CASSSEDRGYGEKLFF.

The chain has TRBV5-3 and TRBJ2-1; the match to TRBD2 covers 14 bases. TRBV5-3 is labeled an ORF, and its function is uncertain. The CDR3 has 19 residues. V shed 0 bases and J 7 bases; nucleotides not matched to a gene: 12. The CDR3 coding sequence is TGTGCCAGAAGCTTGGGACTAGCGGGAGGGCCGGGTCTGGCGAATGAGCAGTTCTTC. This translates into CARSLGLAGGPGLANEQFF.

This CDR3 is CASSLKFLGASYEQYF. The CDR3 DNA follows: TGTGCCAGCAGCTTGAAGTTCCTTGGAGCCTCCTACGAGCAGTACTTC. This rearrangement joins TRBV5-5 to TRBJ2-7; D unresolved. Per germline, CDR1 SGHKS and CDR2 YYEKEE (reference sequence). The ends were cut back, 1 base at V and 0 bases at J, with 14 bases in the middle. The CDR3 runs to 16 residues.

The CDR3 sequence: CASSQDHRGFLEQYF. The CDR3 DNA follows: TGTGCCAGCAGCCAAGACCACAGGGGGTTTCTCGAGCAGTACTTC. V is TRBV3-1 (or the pseudogene TRBV3-2) and J is TRBJ2-7, with 8 bases fitting TRBD1. Trimming at V came to 0 bases and at J to 6 bases, leaving 7 bases not matched to a gene. The CDR3 length is 15 residues. CDR1 and CDR2 from the germline V gene are LGHDT and YNNKEL (reference sequence).

As for this clone: This same CDR3 is encoded by further DNA sequences in the sample. The chain has TRBV19 and TRBJ1-5; weak D call: TRBD1 (5 bases). V lost 0 bases to trimming and J lost 5 bases, with 5 bases between them. Germline assignment: CDR1 LNHDA and CDR2 SQIVND (reference sequence). This CDR3 contains 13 residues. The CDR3 is CASSIDRDQPQHF. The CDR3 DNA reads as TGTGCCAGTAGTATAGACAGGGATCAGCCCCAGCATTTT. The full variable domain, rest sourced from reference TRBV19 and TRBJ1-5, is DGGITQSPKYLFRKEGQNVTLSCEQNLNHDAMYWYRQDPGQGLRLIYYSQIVNDFQKGDIAEGYSVSREKKESFPLTVTSAQKNPTAFYLCASSIDRDQPQHFGDGTRLSIL.

The chain has TRBV11-2 and TRBJ2-7, with 7 bases that match TRBD1. With 5 bases clipped from V and 0 bases from J, the junction kept 13 bases outside the gene matches. Germline lookup yields CDR1 SGHAT and CDR2 FQNNGV. The CDR3 length is 17 residues. The CDR3 coding sequence is TGTGCCAGCAGCCCAAATCCGGGACAGATACGCTCCTACGAGCAGTACTTC. Its translation: CASSPNPGQIRSYEQYF.

This clone came up once. The V and J genes are TRBV27 and TRBJ1-6; D is unclear. Germline V lookup: CDR1 MNHEY, CDR2 SMNVEV (reference sequence). The CDR3 runs 13 residues. The ends were cut back, 8 bases at V and 4 bases at J, with 9 bases in the middle. The CDR3 region has the DNA TGTGCCAGCGGAACAGAGTATAATTCACCCCTCCACTTT. Translated, it gives CASGTEYNSPLHF.

The chain couples TRBV18 to TRBJ1-2, with 10 bases identical to TRBD1. Germline assignment: CDR1 KGHSH and CDR2 LQKENI. This CDR3 has 14 residues. The V and J ends lost 2 bases and 7 bases, in that order; junction bases with no gene match: 4. CDR3 amino acids: CASSPGGQGSGYTF. In DNA, the CDR3 is TGTGCCAGCTCACCAGGGGGACAGGGGAGTGGCTACACCTTC.

The genes are TRBV5-3 and TRBJ2-7; perhaps TRBD1 as D (6 bases). TRBV5-3 is known as an ORF, though its function is uncertain. This CDR3 has 14 residues. V lost 8 bases, J lost 2 bases, and 17 bases lay in between. CDR3 bases: TGTGCCAGCGCCAAACAGGGAAACGCCTACGAGCAGTACTTC. Its translation: CASAKQGNAYEQYF.

This clone occurred once. The CDR3 sequence: CASSPLDRTYGYTF. In DNA form, the CDR3 reads TGTGCCAGCTCACCTCTGGACAGGACGTATGGCTACACCTTC. The chain links TRBV18 to TRBJ1-2; TRBD1 matches at 7 bases. V was clipped by 3 bases and J by 5 bases; unmatched bases: 6. The CDR3 loop spans 14 amino acids. From germline, CDR1 is KGHSH and CDR2 LQKENI.

The chain couples TRBV7-8 to TRBJ1-5, with 7 bases identical to TRBD1. From germline, CDR1 is SGHVS and CDR2 FQNEAQ. V shed 1 base, J shed 0 bases, and the junction held 9 bases outside the gene matches. This CDR3 has 18 residues. The DNA for the CDR3 is TGTGCCAGCAGCTTAGTCCGGCAGGGGGTCTATAGCAATCAGCCCCAGCATTTT. It encodes CASSLVRQGVYSNQPQHF.

The chain combines TRBV18 with TRBJ1-5; TRBD1 matches 7 bases. The J segment lost 6 bases and the V segment lost 8 bases, leaving 7 bases of the junction unmatched. This CDR3 has 13 amino acids. Germline CDR1 is KGHSH and CDR2 is LQKENI. Here the CDR3 reads CASQGEDGQPQHF. The CDR3 coding sequence is TGTGCCAGCCAGGGGGAGGATGGTCAGCCCCAGCATTTT. The entire variable domain, with the rest obtained from reference TRBV18 and TRBJ1-5, is as follows: NAGVMQNPRHLVRRRGQEARLRCSPMKGHSHVYWYRQLPEEGLKFMVYLQKENIIDESGMPKERFSAEFPKEGPSILRIQQVVRGDSAAYFCASQGEDGQPQHFGDGTRLSIL.

About this clone: Other DNA variants within this sample encode the same CDR3. The CDR3 sequence is CASRPQGTEAFF. The CDR3 nucleotides are TGTGCCAGTAGGCCACAGGGGACTGAAGCTTTCTTT. V and J are TRBV19 and TRBJ1-1; TRBD1 matches 7 bases. V was clipped by 6 bases and J by 5 bases; unmatched bases: 3. This CDR3 is built from 12 residues. The germline V gene has CDR1 LNHDA and CDR2 SQIVND (reference sequence).

This chain connects TRBV18 to TRBJ2-3, with 13 positions matching TRBD2. CDR1 KGHSH and CDR2 LQKENI come from the germline V gene. This CDR3 is 21 amino acids long. V lost 2 bases, J lost 4 bases, and 18 bases stayed unmatched. CDR3 region: CASSPTEQTRTSGRSPDTQYF. Written as DNA, the CDR3 is TGTGCCAGCTCACCAACTGAACAGACTCGGACTAGCGGGAGATCCCCAGATACGCAGTATTTT. Combining the CDR3 with reference TRBV18 and TRBJ2-3 gives the whole variable domain NAGVMQNPRHLVRRRGQEARLRCSPMKGHSHVYWYRQLPEEGLKFMVYLQKENIIDESGMPKERFSAEFPKEGPSILRIQQVVRGDSAAYFCASSPTEQTRTSGRSPDTQYFGPGTRLTVL.

The J gene is TRBJ1-4, the V gene TRBV5-1; 7 bases map to TRBD1. Germline CDR1 SGHRS, CDR2 YFSETQ. V was clipped by 1 base and J by 3 bases; unmatched bases: 6. There are 16 residues in the CDR3. The CDR3, as DNA: TGCGCCAGCAGCTTGCTCCCGGGACAGCCTAATGAAAAACTGTTTTTT. This sequence encodes CASSLLPGQPNEKLFF.

The chain has TRBV2 and TRBJ2-7, with TRBD1 matching 11 bases. Trimming removed 11 bases from V and 4 bases from J; junction bases left unmatched: 7. The length of the CDR3 is 13 residues. Germline values: CDR1 SNHLY, CDR2 FYNNEI. CDR3: CALRGTGGYEQYF. As DNA, the CDR3 is TGTGCCTTAAGAGGGACAGGGGGTTACGAGCAGTACTTC.

The chain employs TRBV5-6 and TRBJ1-1; the D gene is possibly TRBD1 (6 bases). CDR1 and CDR2 (germline): SGHDT, YYEEEE. The CDR3 totals 14 residues. Trimming removed 2 bases from V and 5 bases from J, with 13 bases in between. The CDR3 region has the DNA TGTGCCAGCAGCTTCCGGGGGGCGAGTACTGAAGCTTTCTTT. Its protein product is CASSFRGASTEAFF.

The chain carries TRBV28 and TRBJ2-5, with TRBD2 identical over 7 bases. The CDR3 runs 12 residues. V gave up 6 bases and J gave up 3 bases; unmatched junction bases: 1. Germline V CDR1 and CDR2: MDHEN, SYDVKM. In DNA, the CDR3 is TGTGCCAGCAGGCTAGCGGAAGAGACCCAGTACTTC. It is translated as CASRLAEETQYF.

V is TRBV5-4 and J is TRBJ2-5, with a weak D call TRBD2 (7 bases). CDR1 SGHNT and CDR2 YYREEE come from the germline V gene (reference sequence). The V end was cut by 4 bases, the J end by 1 base, with 14 bases between. CDR3 size: 15 residues. The CDR3 DNA reads as TGTGCCAGCAGCACGAGGGAGGGGGGCCAAGAGACCCAGTACTTC. This codes for CASSTREGGQETQYF.

This clone has only one observation. J is TRBJ2-1 and V is TRBV7-9, with no clear D. There are 13 residues in the CDR3. Trimming took off 1 base at V and 4 bases at J, with 5 bases between the two ends. Germline V gives CDR1 SEHNR, CDR2 FQNEAQ (reference sequence). The CDR3 DNA reads TGTGCCAGCAGCTTAGACTTATACAATGAGCAGTTCTTC. Protein sequence: CASSLDLYNEQFF.

The CDR3 sequence is CASSEIAPGVKETQYF. In DNA form, the CDR3 reads TGTGCCAGCAGTGAAATAGCGCCGGGAGTCAAAGAGACCCAGTACTTC. The rearrangement links TRBV2 to TRBJ2-5, with D possibly TRBD2 on 6 matching bases. Between the trimmed V and J ends, which lost 2 bases and 3 bases, there was a span of 16 bases. The CDR3 has 16 residues. Germline CDR1 and CDR2: SNHLY and FYNNEI.

CDR3 DNA sequence: TGTGCCAGTAGTTTTGGAAACAGGGGGACCACTGAAGCTTTCTTT. It translates to CASSFGNRGTTEAFF. The chain links TRBV19 to TRBJ1-1; 8 bases line up with TRBD1. The CDR3 is 15 residues long. After removal of 5 bases from V and 4 bases from J, the junction contained 9 bases not matched to a gene. CDR1 and CDR2 (germline): LNHDA, SQIVND (reference sequence).

The rearrangement joins TRBV12-3 or TRBV12-4 to TRBJ2-1, with unresolved D. Trimming stripped 4 bases from V and 0 bases from J, with 4 bases between. This CDR3 has 13 residues. The CDR3 nucleotides read TGTGCCAGCAGTTCAGACTCCTACAATGAGCAGTTCTTC. It codes for CASSSDSYNEQFF.

V gene TRBV13 combines with J gene TRBJ1-2; D possibly corresponds to TRBD1 (5 bases). The CDR3 has 14 residues. Deletions cut 4 bases from V and 1 base from J, with 10 bases between. Germline V lookup: CDR1 PRHDT, CDR2 FYEKMQ (reference sequence). The DNA of the CDR3 is TGTGCCAGCAGCTCGTACAGGAGTAACTATGGCTACACCTTC. Translation gives CASSSYRSNYGYTF.

The rearrangement links TRBV9 to TRBJ2-4; TRBD1 might be the D (6 bases). Trimming removed 4 bases from V and 8 bases from J, with 19 bases in between. Germline CDR1 reads SGDLS; CDR2 reads YYNGEE. CDR3 length: 15 residues. The CDR3 loop is CASSRQASSQDIQYF. CDR3 coding DNA: TGTGCCAGCAGCCGACAGGCTTCCTCCCAGGACATTCAGTACTTC.

This clone was observed a few times. The chain combines TRBV18 with TRBJ1-1; TRBD1 matches at 8 bases. In germline, CDR1 is KGHSH, CDR2 LQKENI. Germline trimming cut 5 bases from V and 4 bases from J; bases unmatched to any gene: 6. This CDR3 comprises 14 residues. The CDR3 region has the DNA TGTGCCAGCTCAACCCTGGACAGGGCCACTGAAGCTTTCTTT. Protein: CASSTLDRATEAFF.

The chain links TRBV7-9 to TRBJ2-1; possibly TRBD1 for D (8 bases). The germline V and J ends were trimmed by 5 bases and 7 bases, with 30 bases remaining between them. Germline V gives CDR1 SEHNR, CDR2 FQNEAQ (reference sequence). The CDR3 is 19 amino acids. The CDR3 DNA sequence: TGTGCCAGCAGCCCCAGGGGGGGACAGGCCATTTACTTTGATAATGAGCAGTTCTTC. The encoded protein is CASSPRGGQAIYFDNEQFF.